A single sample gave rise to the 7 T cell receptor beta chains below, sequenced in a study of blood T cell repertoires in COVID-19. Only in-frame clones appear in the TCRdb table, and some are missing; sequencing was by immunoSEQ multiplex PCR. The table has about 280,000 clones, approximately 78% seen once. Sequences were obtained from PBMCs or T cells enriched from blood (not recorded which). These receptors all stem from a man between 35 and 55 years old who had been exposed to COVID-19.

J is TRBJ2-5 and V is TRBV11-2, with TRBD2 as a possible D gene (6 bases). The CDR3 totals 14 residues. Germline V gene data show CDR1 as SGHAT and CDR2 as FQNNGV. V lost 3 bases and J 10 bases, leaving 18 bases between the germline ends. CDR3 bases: TGTGCCAGCAGCTTCGGACGGGAGCTCTTGATCCAGTACTTC. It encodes CASSFGRELLIQYF. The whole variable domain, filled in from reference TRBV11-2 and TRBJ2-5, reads EAGVAQSPRYKIIEKRQSVAFWCNPISGHATLYWYQQILGQGPKLLIQFQNNGVVDDSQLPKDRFSAERLKGVDSTLKIQPAKLEDSAVYLCASSFGRELLIQYFGPGTRLLVL.

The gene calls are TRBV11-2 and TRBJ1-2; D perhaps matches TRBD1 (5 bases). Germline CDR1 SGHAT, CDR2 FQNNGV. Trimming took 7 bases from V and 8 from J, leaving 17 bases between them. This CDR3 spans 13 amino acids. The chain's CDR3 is CASTAGGEGGYTF. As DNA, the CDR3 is TGTGCCAGCACTGCGGGAGGGGAGGGCGGCTACACCTTC.

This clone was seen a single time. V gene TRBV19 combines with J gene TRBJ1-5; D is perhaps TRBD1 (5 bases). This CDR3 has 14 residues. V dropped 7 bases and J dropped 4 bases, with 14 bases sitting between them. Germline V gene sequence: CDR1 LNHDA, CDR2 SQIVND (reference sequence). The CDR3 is CASNPRPGNQPQHF. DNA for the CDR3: TGTGCCAGTAACCCGAGGCCAGGGAATCAGCCCCAGCATTTT.

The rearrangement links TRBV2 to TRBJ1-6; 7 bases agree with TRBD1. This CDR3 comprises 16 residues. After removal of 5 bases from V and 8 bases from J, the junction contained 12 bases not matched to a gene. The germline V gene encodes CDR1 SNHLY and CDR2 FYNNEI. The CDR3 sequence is CASSLTTGKVDSPLHF. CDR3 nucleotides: TGTGCCAGCAGTCTGACGACAGGGAAGGTTGATTCACCCCTCCACTTT.

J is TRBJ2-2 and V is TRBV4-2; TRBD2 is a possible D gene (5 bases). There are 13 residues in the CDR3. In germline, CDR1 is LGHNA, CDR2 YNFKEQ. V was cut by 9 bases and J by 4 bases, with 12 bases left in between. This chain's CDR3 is CARRVEVTGELFF. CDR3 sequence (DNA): TGTGCCAGGCGCGTGGAGGTCACCGGGGAGCTGTTTTTT.

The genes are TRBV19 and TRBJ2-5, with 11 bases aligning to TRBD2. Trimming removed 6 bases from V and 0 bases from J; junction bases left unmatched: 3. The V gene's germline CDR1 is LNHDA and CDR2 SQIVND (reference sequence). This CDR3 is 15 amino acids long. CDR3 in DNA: TGTGCCAGTAGGGGACTAGCGGCAAACCAAGAGACCCAGTACTTC. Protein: CASRGLAANQETQYF.

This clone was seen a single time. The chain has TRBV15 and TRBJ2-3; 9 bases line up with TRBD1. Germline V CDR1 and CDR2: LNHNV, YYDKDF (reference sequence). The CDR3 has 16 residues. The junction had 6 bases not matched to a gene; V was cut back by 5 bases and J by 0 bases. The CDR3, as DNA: TGTGCCACCAGCTCCCCCGGGACAGGGAGCACAGATACGCAGTATTTT. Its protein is CATSSPGTGSTDTQYF.